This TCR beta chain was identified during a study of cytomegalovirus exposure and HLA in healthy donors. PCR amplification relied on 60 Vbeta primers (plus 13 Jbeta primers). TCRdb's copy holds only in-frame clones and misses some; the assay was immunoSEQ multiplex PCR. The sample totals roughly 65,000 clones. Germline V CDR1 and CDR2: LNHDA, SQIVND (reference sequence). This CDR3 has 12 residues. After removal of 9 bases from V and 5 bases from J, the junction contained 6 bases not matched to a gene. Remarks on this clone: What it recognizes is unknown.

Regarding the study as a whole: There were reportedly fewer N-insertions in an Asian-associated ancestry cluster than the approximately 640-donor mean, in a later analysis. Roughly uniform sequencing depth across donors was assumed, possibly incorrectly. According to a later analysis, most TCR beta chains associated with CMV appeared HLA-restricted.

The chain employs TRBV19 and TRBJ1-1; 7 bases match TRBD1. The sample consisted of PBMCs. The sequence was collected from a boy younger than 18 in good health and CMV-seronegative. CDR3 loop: CASCEGATEAFF. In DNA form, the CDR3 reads TGTGCCAGCTGCGAGGGGGCAACTGAAGCTTTCTTT.